A single sample is the source of the 28 T cell receptor beta chains below, sequenced in a study of T cell repertoires in cytomegalovirus infection. No antigen has been assigned to these receptors. TCRdb re-analysed the reads in MiXCR, keeping a single row per CDR3 protein. The sample lists about 350,000 distinct CDR3 sequences, about 35% occurring once. The sequences come from cultured PBMCs, collected from culture after CMV antigen stimulation. The receptors shown here come from a human donor in good health (CMV status not recorded). Some clones in this sample may be carry-over from other donors' samples.

The chain couples TRBV7-2 to TRBJ2-1, with 15 bases identical to TRBD2. Unmatched junction bases numbered 12, after V lost 5 bases and J lost 4 bases. The CDR3 is 19 residues long. Germline values: CDR1 SGHTA, CDR2 FQGNSA. The CDR3 nucleotides read TGTGCCAGCAGCCCGCTCGGACTAGCGGGAGGGTACAATTACAATGAGCAGTTCTTC. Translation gives CASSPLGLAGGYNYNEQFF. Looking up the rest from reference TRBV7-2 and TRBJ2-1 gives the full variable domain: GAGVSQSPSNKVTEKGKDVELRCDPISGHTALYWYRQSLGQGLEFLIYFQGNSAPDKSGLPSDRFSAERTGGSVSTLTIQRTQQEDSAVYLCASSPLGLAGGYNYNEQFFGPGTRLTVL.

The chain uses TRBV4-1 and TRBJ2-3; possibly TRBD2 for D (5 bases). The CDR3 consists of 16 residues. CDR1 is MGHRA and CDR2 is YSYEKL in the germline V gene. Trimming took off 1 base at V and 4 bases at J, with 15 bases between the two ends. CDR3 in DNA: TGCGCCAGCAGCCAAGGCGTGGGAGTAAGGGCAGATACGCAGTATTTT. It yields the protein CASSQGVGVRADTQYF.

The chain has TRBV4-1 and TRBJ2-1, with TRBD2 identical over 8 bases. The CDR3 runs to 21 residues. V gave up 1 base and J gave up 0 bases; unmatched junction bases: 17. The germline V gene encodes CDR1 MGHRA and CDR2 YSYEKL. The CDR3 region is CASSQVAGAGVVSVSYNEQFF. DNA for the CDR3: TGCGCCAGCAGCCAAGTGGCCGGAGCGGGAGTCGTATCAGTCTCCTACAATGAGCAGTTCTTC.

This chain links TRBV18 with TRBJ2-7; 10 nucleotides align to TRBD1. The germline V gene has CDR1 KGHSH and CDR2 LQKENI. Trimming cost V 5 bases and J 2 bases; bases outside gene matches: 6. This CDR3 is 15 amino acids long. CDR3 bases: TGTGCCAGCTCAGCGACAGGGGGCCACCCCTACGAGCAGTACTTC. This codes for CASSATGGHPYEQYF. Using reference TRBV18 and TRBJ2-7 for the parts outside the CDR3, the full variable domain is NAGVMQNPRHLVRRRGQEARLRCSPMKGHSHVYWYRQLPEEGLKFMVYLQKENIIDESGMPKERFSAEFPKEGPSILRIQQVVRGDSAAYFCASSATGGHPYEQYFGPGTRLTVT.

This chain joins TRBV5-1 and TRBJ2-3; D may correspond to TRBD1 or TRBD2 (6 bases each). V dropped 0 bases and J dropped 6 bases, with 14 bases sitting between them. The germline CDR1 and CDR2 sequences are SGHRS and YFSETQ. The length of the CDR3 is 15 residues. CDR3 DNA: TGCGCCAGCAGCTTGGGACAGGCCGCGGGGGATACGCAGTATTTT. Translated: CASSLGQAAGDTQYF.

This clonotype was seen ten or more times. The chain couples TRBV7-8 to TRBJ2-5; D is unclear. Germline values: CDR1 SGHVS, CDR2 FQNEAQ. The ends were cut back, 3 bases at V and 5 bases at J, with 4 bases in the middle. This CDR3 has 11 amino acids. Here the CDR3 DNA reads TGTGCCAGCAGCTTCCGTGAGACCCAGTACTTC. Its protein is CASSFRETQYF.

The chain joins TRBV12-3 or TRBV12-4 to TRBJ2-7; D might be TRBD1 or TRBD2, each matching 6 bases. This CDR3 has 15 residues. The ends were cut back, 6 bases at V and 4 bases at J, with 19 bases in the middle. CDR3 in amino acids: CASSLKSRGTYEQYF. The CDR3 nucleotides read TGTGCCAGCAGCCTAAAGTCTAGGGGGACTTACGAGCAGTACTTC.

There are a few counts of this clonotype. The chain employs TRBV7-2 and TRBJ2-7; 7 bases are shared with TRBD1. CDR3 length: 15 residues. The junction had 7 bases not matched to a gene; V was cut back by 5 bases and J by 0 bases. The germline gives CDR1 SGHTA, CDR2 FQGNSA. The CDR3 reads CASSVTGAYSYEQYF. Here the CDR3 DNA reads TGTGCCAGCAGCGTAACAGGGGCCTACTCCTACGAGCAGTACTTC. The variable domain in full, completed from reference TRBV7-2 and TRBJ2-7, reads GAGVSQSPSNKVTEKGKDVELRCDPISGHTALYWYRQSLGQGLEFLIYFQGNSAPDKSGLPSDRFSAERTGGSVSTLTIQRTQQEDSAVYLCASSVTGAYSYEQYFGPGTRLTVT.

The chain carries TRBV19 and TRBJ1-1, with D perhaps TRBD1 (6 bases). In germline, CDR1 is LNHDA, CDR2 SQIVND (reference sequence). This CDR3 is built from 16 residues. V lost 5 bases, J lost 0 bases, and 16 bases lay in between. The CDR3 protein is CASSLTGQRMNTEAFF. The CDR3 DNA reads as TGTGCCAGTAGTCTAACAGGACAGAGAATGAACACTGAAGCTTTCTTT.

This clonotype was observed at least ten times. This chain joins TRBV7-2 and TRBJ2-2, with D tentatively TRBD2 (6 bases). CDR3 length: 15 amino acids. The germline V and J ends were trimmed by 0 bases and 6 bases, with 11 bases remaining between them. From germline, CDR1 is SGHTA and CDR2 FQGNSA. Here the CDR3 DNA reads TGTGCCAGCAGCTTAGCTCGCGGGATCCCCGGGGAGCTGTTTTTT. Translation gives CASSLARGIPGELFF.

CDR3 sequence reads: CASRAWRGANVLTF. The CDR3 DNA reads TGTGCCAGCAGGGCCTGGAGGGGGGCCAACGTCCTGACTTTC. This chain links TRBV6-2 or TRBV6-3 with TRBJ2-6; D possibly corresponds to TRBD2 (5 bases). Deletions cut 6 bases from V and 4 bases from J, with 10 bases between. This CDR3 region has 14 residues. The germline V gene has CDR1 MNHEY and CDR2 SVGEGT.

The CDR3 DNA reads as TGTGCCAGCATCGCGGTAGGGGAGACCCAGTACTTC. Amino acids: CASIAVGETQYF. The V gene is TRBV7-9, the J gene TRBJ2-5; D gene unclear. The germline V and J ends were trimmed by 7 bases and 5 bases, with 11 bases remaining between them. This CDR3 region has 12 residues. Germline V lookup: CDR1 SEHNR, CDR2 FQNEAQ (reference sequence).

In its sample, this clonotype was seen many times. The CDR3 here is CASSPTPGDTQYF. The CDR3, as DNA: TGTGCCAGCAGCCCAACGCCGGGGGATACGCAGTATTTT. V usage is TRBV7-2 and J usage is TRBJ2-3, with D tentatively TRBD2 (5 bases). This CDR3 contains 13 residues. V lost 5 bases, J lost 6 bases, and 12 bases lay in between. Germline V gives CDR1 SGHTA, CDR2 FQGNSA.

This clonotype was found a few times. This rearrangement joins TRBV5-6 to TRBJ2-3; 9 bases are shared with TRBD2. J gave up 3 bases and V 1 base, and 6 bases lay outside the gene matches. The length of the CDR3 is 16 residues. From germline, CDR1 is SGHDT and CDR2 YYEEEE. The CDR3 here is CASSLRFAGGTDTQYF. Here the CDR3 DNA reads TGTGCCAGCAGCTTGAGATTCGCGGGAGGGACAGATACGCAGTATTTT.

This clonotype came up many times. The CDR3 sequence: CASSFYTDEQFF. Here the CDR3 DNA reads TGTGCCAGCAGCTTCTACACTGATGAGCAGTTCTTC. This chain joins TRBV7-2 and TRBJ2-1; D uncertain. The CDR3 spans 12 residues. Germline V CDR1 and CDR2: SGHTA, FQGNSA. The ends were cut back, 3 bases at V and 8 bases at J, with 8 bases in the middle.

The chain is built from TRBV6-5 and TRBJ2-1; 8 bases agree with TRBD1. The CDR3 is 15 residues long. With V trimmed by 4 bases and J by 1 base, 3 bases remained unmatched. Germline V gene sequence: CDR1 MNHEY, CDR2 SVGAGI. The CDR3 protein is CASSLTGVSYNEQFF. Written as DNA, the CDR3 is TGTGCCAGCAGTTTGACAGGGGTGTCCTACAATGAGCAGTTCTTC.

The V gene is TRBV4-3, the J gene TRBJ2-2; D is uncertain. Germline lookup yields CDR1 LGHNA and CDR2 YSLEER. The CDR3 length is 17 residues. The V end was cut by 0 bases, the J end by 0 bases, with 11 bases between. CDR3 coding DNA: TGCGCCAGCAGCCAAGAACCGCCAACCTCGAACACCGGGGAGCTGTTTTTT. Translating it yields CASSQEPPTSNTGELFF.

The V gene is TRBV7-2, the J gene TRBJ1-2, with D unclear. Germline assignment: CDR1 SGHTA and CDR2 FQGNSA. Trimming stripped 5 bases from V and 1 base from J, with 11 bases between. This CDR3 contains 14 residues. CDR3 loop: CASSPGKVNYGYTF. As DNA, the CDR3 is TGTGCCAGCAGCCCCGGGAAAGTTAACTATGGCTACACCTTC.

In its sample, this clonotype was seen many times. V usage is TRBV7-2 and J usage is TRBJ2-1; TRBD2 aligns across 9 bases. V was pared by 2 bases and J by 1 base, with 9 bases of the junction left unmatched. The germline V gene encodes CDR1 SGHTA and CDR2 FQGNSA. CDR3 length: 18 residues. The CDR3 coding sequence is TGTGCCAGCAGCTTATTTGGGCTAGCGGGACCTTCCTACAATGAGCAGTTCTTC. It yields the protein CASSLFGLAGPSYNEQFF.

Remarks on this clonotype: Its ends do not fully match the called genes, so a read error is possible. This chain joins TRBV7-6 and TRBJ1-2; D is undetermined. Per germline, CDR1 SGHVS and CDR2 FNYEAQ. CDR3 length: 12 amino acids. The CDR3 DNA reads TGTGCCGGCAGCTTTGGCTCTAGTGGCTACACCTTC. Encoded protein: CAGSFGSSGYTF.

At least ten counts were recorded for this clonotype. This sequence joins TRBV11-3 and TRBJ1-2; D may be TRBD1 (6 bases). The V end was cut by 1 base, the J end by 4 bases, with 13 bases between. Germline V gene lookup returns CDR1 SGHNT and CDR2 YENEEA. The CDR3 consists of 15 residues. The CDR3 reads CASSLAAPGAYGYTF. The CDR3 nucleotides read TGTGCCAGCAGCTTAGCGGCCCCAGGGGCCTATGGCTACACCTTC.

This clonotype was counted between two and nine times. The rearrangement uses TRBV6-9 and TRBJ2-1, with no clear D. Per the germline V gene, CDR1 is MNHGY and CDR2 is SVAAGI. V was pared by 2 bases and J by 3 bases, with 11 bases between. CDR3 length equals 15 residues. The CDR3 region is CASSYRQVLYNEQFF. The CDR3 DNA reads as TGTGCCAGCAGTTATAGGCAGGTCCTCTACAATGAGCAGTTCTTC.

The rearrangement uses TRBV12-3 or TRBV12-4 and TRBJ1-6, with TRBD1 matching over 9 bases. The CDR3 loop spans 16 amino acids. J gave up 7 bases and V 3 bases, and 7 bases lay outside the gene matches. CDR3 loop: CASSFLPGQGNSPLHF. CDR3 bases: TGTGCCAGCAGTTTCCTCCCGGGACAGGGAAATTCACCCCTCCACTTT.

In regard to this clonotype: This sequence may be a read error, since a much larger clone differs from it by one base. No conserved phenylalanine or tryptophan ends this CDR3, so it is likely a read error. The chain couples TRBV7-2 to TRBJ2-3, with D maybe TRBD1 (6 bases). This CDR3 is built from 16 residues. V was trimmed by 1 base and J by 5 bases, leaving 16 bases between them. The germline CDR1 and CDR2 sequences are SGHTA and FQGNSA. The CDR3 DNA sequence: TGTGCCAGCAGCTTAGAGGGCAGGGGTACGGGAGATACGCAGTATTTG. This sequence encodes CASSLEGRGTGDTQYL.

This clonotype was seen a few times. The chain has TRBV6-1 and TRBJ2-3; TRBD1 aligns across 9 bases. Looked up from germline, CDR1 is MNHNS and CDR2 is SASEGT. V trimming: 6 bases; J trimming: 5 bases; junction bases outside the gene matches: 12. The CDR3 runs 16 residues. The CDR3 region has the DNA TGTGCCAGCAGCGATGGGACAGGGCCACCTATAGATACGCAGTATTTT. This encodes CASSDGTGPPIDTQYF.

This clonotype was seen more than once but under ten times. The rearrangement links TRBV12-5 to TRBJ2-1, with D possibly matching TRBD1 (6 bases). CDR1 and CDR2 from the germline V gene are LGHNT and FRNRAP. V was pared by 5 bases and J by 9 bases, with 11 bases between. The CDR3 is made up of 12 amino acids. CDR3 amino acids: CASGHGQSEQFF. DNA for the CDR3: TGTGCTAGTGGTCACGGACAGAGTGAGCAGTTCTTC. Full variable domain (remainder filled in from reference TRBV12-5 and TRBJ2-1): DARVTQTPRHKVTEMGQEVTMRCQPILGHNTVFWYRQTMMQGLELLAYFRNRAPLDDSGMPKDRFSAEMPDATLATLKIQPSEPRDSAVYFCASGHGQSEQFFGPGTRLTVL.

This clonotype has at least ten counts. The V call is TRBV7-2, the J call TRBJ2-1; 9 bases are a match to TRBD2. The CDR3 covers 17 residues. V was clipped by 4 bases and J by 7 bases; unmatched bases: 14. Germline V gene sequence: CDR1 SGHTA, CDR2 FQGNSA. Here the CDR3 DNA reads TGTGCCAGCAGCTGGAGGGGTCCGGGACTAGCCTTAAATGAGCAGTTCTTC. Its translation is CASSWRGPGLALNEQFF.

The rearrangement links TRBV6-2 or TRBV6-3 to TRBJ2-7; TRBD2 aligns across 9 bases. Trimming cost V 5 bases and J 3 bases; bases outside gene matches: 5. This CDR3 comprises 14 residues. Germline V CDR1 and CDR2: MNHEY, SVGEGT. The CDR3 reads CASSLAGNYYEQYF. CDR3 coding DNA: TGTGCCAGCAGTCTAGCGGGGAATTACTACGAGCAGTACTTC.